The 4 T cell receptor beta chains in this list originate from one sample, sequenced in a study of cytomegalovirus exposure and HLA in healthy donors. The PCR made use of 60 Vbeta and 13 Jbeta primers. Generated by immunoSEQ multiplex PCR, the TCRdb table keeps only in-frame clones and is missing some. The sample includes roughly 200,000 clones, nearly 80% of them seen just once. Sample: PBMCs. These receptors were taken from a female donor in good health and CMV-seronegative.

The count of this clone is one. The J gene is TRBJ2-5, the V gene TRBV7-2; the D gene is possibly TRBD1 (5 bases). CDR3 size: 14 residues. Germline lookup yields CDR1 SGHTA and CDR2 FQGNSA. The V end lost 5 bases, the J end lost 5 bases, and 15 bases lay between the germline ends. CDR3 sequence: CASSPQAGMETQYF. CDR3 in DNA: TGTGCCAGCAGCCCTCAAGCAGGGATGGAGACCCAGTACTTC. The full variable domain, completed using reference TRBV7-2 and TRBJ2-5, is GAGVSQSPSNKVTEKGKDVELRCDPISGHTALYWYRQSLGQGLEFLIYFQGNSAPDKSGLPSDRFSAERTGGSVSTLTIQRTQQEDSAVYLCASSPQAGMETQYFGPGTRLLVL.

In its sample, this clone was seen a few times. The chain uses TRBV6-4 and TRBJ1-6; D call uncertain. Trimming cost V 3 bases and J 6 bases, with 9 bases left between them. The CDR3 extends over 14 amino acids. Germline CDR1 reads MRHNA; CDR2 reads SNTAGT. In DNA, the CDR3 is TGTGCCAGCAGTGAGGTTTACATTAATTCACCCCTCCACTTT. Encoded protein: CASSEVYINSPLHF.

The V and J genes are TRBV19 and TRBJ2-1; weak D call: TRBD2 (6 bases). This CDR3 has 13 residues. The germline CDR1 and CDR2 sequences are LNHDA and SQIVND (reference sequence). The V gene lost 5 bases and the J gene lost 3 bases, with 8 bases spanning the gap. CDR3 DNA sequence: TGTGCCAGTAGTGGGGGGAACTACAATGAGCAGTTCTTC. This codes for CASSGGNYNEQFF.

This clone was seen only once. The chain employs TRBV6-1 and TRBJ2-1; TRBD2 matches at 11 bases. In germline, CDR1 is MNHNS, CDR2 SASEGT. The J segment lost 5 bases and the V segment lost 5 bases, leaving 5 bases of the junction unmatched. This CDR3 is built from 15 residues. CDR3 in amino acids: CASSNLAGGNNEQFF. The CDR3 DNA reads TGTGCCAGCAGTAATCTAGCGGGGGGAAACAATGAGCAGTTCTTC.